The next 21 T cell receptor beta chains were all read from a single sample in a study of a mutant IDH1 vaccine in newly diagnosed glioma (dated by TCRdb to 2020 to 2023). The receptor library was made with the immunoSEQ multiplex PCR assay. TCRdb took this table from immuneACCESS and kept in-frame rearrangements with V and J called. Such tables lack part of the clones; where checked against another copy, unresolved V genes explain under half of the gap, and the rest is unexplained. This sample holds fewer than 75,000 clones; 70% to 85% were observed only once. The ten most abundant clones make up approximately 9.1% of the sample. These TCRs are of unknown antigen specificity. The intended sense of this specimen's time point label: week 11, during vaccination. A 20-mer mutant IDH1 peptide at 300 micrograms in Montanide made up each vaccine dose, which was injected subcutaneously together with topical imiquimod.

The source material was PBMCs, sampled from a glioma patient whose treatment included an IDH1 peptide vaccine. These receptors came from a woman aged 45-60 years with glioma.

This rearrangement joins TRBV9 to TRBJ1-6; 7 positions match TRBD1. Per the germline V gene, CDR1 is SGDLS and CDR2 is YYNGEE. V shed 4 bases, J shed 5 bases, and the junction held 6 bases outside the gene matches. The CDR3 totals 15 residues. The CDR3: CASSFTGDDNSPLHF. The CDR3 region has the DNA TGTGCCAGCAGCTTCACAGGGGACGATAATTCACCCCTCCACTTT.

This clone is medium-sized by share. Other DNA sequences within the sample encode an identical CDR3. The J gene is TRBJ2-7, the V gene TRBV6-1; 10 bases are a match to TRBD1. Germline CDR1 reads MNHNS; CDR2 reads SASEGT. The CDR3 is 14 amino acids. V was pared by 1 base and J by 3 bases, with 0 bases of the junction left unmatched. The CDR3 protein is CASSEGTGGYEQYF. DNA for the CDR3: TGTGCCAGCAGTGAAGGGACAGGGGGCTACGAGCAGTACTTC.

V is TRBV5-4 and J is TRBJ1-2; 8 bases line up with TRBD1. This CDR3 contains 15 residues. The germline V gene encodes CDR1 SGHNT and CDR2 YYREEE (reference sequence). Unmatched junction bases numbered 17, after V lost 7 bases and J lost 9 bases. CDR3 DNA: TGTGCCAGCGTAGGTATGGGCCAGGGGGCGCGTCGCTACACCTTC. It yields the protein CASVGMGQGARRYTF.

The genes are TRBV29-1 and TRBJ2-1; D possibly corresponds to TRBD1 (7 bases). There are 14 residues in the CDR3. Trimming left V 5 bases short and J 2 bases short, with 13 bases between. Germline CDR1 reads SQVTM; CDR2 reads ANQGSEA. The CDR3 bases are TGCAGCGTTAATCGGGGGACAGCCTACAATGAGCAGTTCTTC. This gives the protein CSVNRGTAYNEQFF.

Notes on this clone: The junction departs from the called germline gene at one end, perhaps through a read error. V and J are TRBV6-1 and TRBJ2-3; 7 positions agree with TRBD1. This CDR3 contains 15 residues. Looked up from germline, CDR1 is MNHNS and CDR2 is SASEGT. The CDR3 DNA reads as TGTGCCAGCAGACTCTTAAACCTCGAGGGGGACAGAAGGGATTTT. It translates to CASRLLNLEGDRRDF.

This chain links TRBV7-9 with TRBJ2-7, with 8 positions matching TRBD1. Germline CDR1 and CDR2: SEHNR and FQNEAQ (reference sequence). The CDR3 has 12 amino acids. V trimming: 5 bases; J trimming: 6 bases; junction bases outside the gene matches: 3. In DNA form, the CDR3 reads TGTGCCAGCAGCCGGGACAGGTTCGAGCAGTACTTC. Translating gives CASSRDRFEQYF.

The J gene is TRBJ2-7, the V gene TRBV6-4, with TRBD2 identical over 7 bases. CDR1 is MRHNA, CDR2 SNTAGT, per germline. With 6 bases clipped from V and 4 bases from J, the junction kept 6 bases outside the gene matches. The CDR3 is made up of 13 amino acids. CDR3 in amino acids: CASRERGLYEQYF. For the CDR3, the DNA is TGTGCCAGCAGAGAGCGGGGATTGTACGAGCAGTACTTC.

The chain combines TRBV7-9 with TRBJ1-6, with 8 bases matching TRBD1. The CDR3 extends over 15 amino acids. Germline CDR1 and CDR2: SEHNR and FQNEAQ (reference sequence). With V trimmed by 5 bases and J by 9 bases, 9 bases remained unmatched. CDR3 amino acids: CASSPGQGSSSPLHF. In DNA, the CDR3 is TGTGCCAGCAGCCCCGGACAGGGTAGCTCTTCACCCCTCCACTTT.

The CDR3 spells CASSLEGAGGQETQYF. The CDR3 coding sequence is TGCGCCAGCAGCTTGGAAGGTGCGGGGGGCCAAGAGACCCAGTACTTC. The gene calls are TRBV5-1 and TRBJ2-5; 8 bases map to TRBD2. The J segment lost 1 base and the V segment lost 0 bases, leaving 5 bases of the junction unmatched. The germline V gene encodes CDR1 SGHRS and CDR2 YFSETQ. This CDR3 is built from 16 residues.

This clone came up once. In DNA, the CDR3 is TGTGCCAGCAGTCTCCTGAGTGGAAATCAGCCCCAGCATTTT. Its translation is CASSLLSGNQPQHF. The gene calls are TRBV28 and TRBJ1-5; D not certain. Germline lookup yields CDR1 MDHEN and CDR2 SYDVKM. The V end lost 5 bases, the J end lost 4 bases, and 12 bases lay between the germline ends. This CDR3 comprises 14 residues.

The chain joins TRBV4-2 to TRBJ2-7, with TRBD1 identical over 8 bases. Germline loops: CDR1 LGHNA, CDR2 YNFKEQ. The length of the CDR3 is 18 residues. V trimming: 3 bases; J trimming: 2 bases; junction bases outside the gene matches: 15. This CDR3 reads CASSHPFGSDREAYEQYF. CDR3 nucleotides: TGTGCCAGCAGCCACCCCTTCGGATCGGACAGGGAAGCCTACGAGCAGTACTTC.

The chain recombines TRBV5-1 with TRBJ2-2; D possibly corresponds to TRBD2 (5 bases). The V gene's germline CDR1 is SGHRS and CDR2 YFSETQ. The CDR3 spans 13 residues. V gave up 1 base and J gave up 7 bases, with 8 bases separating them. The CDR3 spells CASSLNGVGELFF. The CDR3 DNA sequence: TGCGCCAGCAGCTTGAACGGGGTCGGGGAGCTGTTTTTT.

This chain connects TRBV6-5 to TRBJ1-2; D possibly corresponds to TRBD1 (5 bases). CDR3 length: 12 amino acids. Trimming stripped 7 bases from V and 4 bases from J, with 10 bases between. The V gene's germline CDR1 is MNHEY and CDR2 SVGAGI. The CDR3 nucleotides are TGTGCCAGCATCGACAGATCCTATGGCTACACCTTC. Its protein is CASIDRSYGYTF.

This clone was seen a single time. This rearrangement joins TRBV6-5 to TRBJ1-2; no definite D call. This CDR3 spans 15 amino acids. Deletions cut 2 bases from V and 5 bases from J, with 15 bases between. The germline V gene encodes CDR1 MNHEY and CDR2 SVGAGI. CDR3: CASSYTGTARYGYTF. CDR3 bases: TGTGCCAGCAGTTACACGGGAACGGCCAGATATGGCTACACCTTC.

Written as DNA, the CDR3 is TGTGCCAGCAGCTTAGTTGAGGGTGAGCAGTTCTTC. Translated: CASSLVEGEQFF. The rearrangement links TRBV7-6 to TRBJ2-1, with D perhaps TRBD2 (5 bases). The germline V and J ends were trimmed by 1 base and 9 bases, with 7 bases remaining between them. The CDR3 has 12 amino acids. Germline V gene lookup returns CDR1 SGHVS and CDR2 FNYEAQ.

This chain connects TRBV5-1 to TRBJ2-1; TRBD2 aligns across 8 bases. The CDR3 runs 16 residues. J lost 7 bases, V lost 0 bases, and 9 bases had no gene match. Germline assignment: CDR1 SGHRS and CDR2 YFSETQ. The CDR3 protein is CASSLAVLAVLNEQFF. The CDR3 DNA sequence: TGCGCCAGCAGCTTGGCGGTACTAGCGGTTTTAAATGAGCAGTTCTTC.

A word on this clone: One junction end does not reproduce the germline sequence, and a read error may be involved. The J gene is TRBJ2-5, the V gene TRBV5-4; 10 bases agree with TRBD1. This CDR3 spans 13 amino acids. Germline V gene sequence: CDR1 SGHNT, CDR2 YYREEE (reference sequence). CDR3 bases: TGTGCCAGCAGCTTCAAGCCTGCCGGGACAGGGGACTTC. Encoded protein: CASSFKPAGTGDF.

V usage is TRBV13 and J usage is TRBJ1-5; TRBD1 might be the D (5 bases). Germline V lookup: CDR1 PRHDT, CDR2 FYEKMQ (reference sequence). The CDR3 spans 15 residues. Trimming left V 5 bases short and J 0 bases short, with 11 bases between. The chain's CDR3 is CASSHGHRSNQPQHF. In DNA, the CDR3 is TGTGCCAGCAGCCACGGACACCGTAGCAATCAGCCCCAGCATTTT.

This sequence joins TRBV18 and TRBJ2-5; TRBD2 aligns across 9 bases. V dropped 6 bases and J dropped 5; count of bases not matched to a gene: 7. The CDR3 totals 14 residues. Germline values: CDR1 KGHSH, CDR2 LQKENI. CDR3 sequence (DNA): TGTGCCAGCTCCGGGAGCGGGGGGAGCGAGACCCAGTACTTC. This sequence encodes CASSGSGGSETQYF.

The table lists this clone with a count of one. The CDR3 DNA follows: TGTGCCAGCAGCTTTGAAGTTTACGTTTCGGGCGGGGAAGCTTTCTTT. This codes for CASSFEVYVSGGEAFF. V is TRBV7-8 and J is TRBJ1-1; D unresolved. Trimming removed 3 bases at V and 8 bases at J, with 22 bases between. Germline V CDR1 and CDR2: SGHVS, FQNEAQ. The length of the CDR3 is 16 residues.

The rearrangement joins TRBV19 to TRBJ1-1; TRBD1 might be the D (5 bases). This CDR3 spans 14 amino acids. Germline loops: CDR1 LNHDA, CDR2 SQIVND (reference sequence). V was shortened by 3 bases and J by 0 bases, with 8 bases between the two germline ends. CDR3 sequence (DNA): TGTGCCAGTAGTATTGGGACCATGAACACTGAAGCTTTCTTT. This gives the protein CASSIGTMNTEAFF.